These 31 T cell receptor beta chains came from one sample sequenced in a study of tumor and adjacent non-tumor tissue in lung cancer. Three rounds of nested PCR, following a modified ARM-PCR protocol, produced the TCRbeta library. MiXCR, run by TCRdb on the multiplex PCR reads, gives a single entry per CDR3 protein. The sample has some 80,000 distinct CDR3 sequences, over 65% seen once; the top ten hold 30% to 50%. RNA was extracted from bulk tissue without any cell sorting. Distant lung tissue was collected more than 3 cm away from the tumor edge. The sample comprised distant non-tumor lung tissue. The source is a man between 65 and 85 years old with non-small cell lung cancer.

On this clonotype: The junction and the germline gene differ at one end; a read error may be behind it. This chain links TRBV6-2 or TRBV6-3 with TRBJ2-1; possibly TRBD1 for D (5 bases). Germline CDR1 is MNHEY and CDR2 is SVGEGT. The CDR3 consists of 14 residues. CDR3 DNA sequence: TGTGACAGCAGCAGAAGACAGTCCTACAATGAGCAGTTCTTC. Translation gives CDSSRRQSYNEQFF.

This clonotype was recorded a few times. The junction and the germline gene differ at one end; a read error may be behind it. The V and J genes are TRBV11-2 and TRBJ2-2; D remains unclear. This CDR3 is built from 15 residues. Germline values: CDR1 SGHAT, CDR2 FQNNGV. In DNA form, the CDR3 reads TGTGTCAGCAGCATAAGGCAGGTGGCCACCGGGGAGCTGTTTTTT. Encoded protein: CVSSIRQVATGELFF. Variable domain in full (rest from reference TRBV11-2 and TRBJ2-2): EAGVAQSPRYKIIEKRQSVAFWCNPISGHATLYWYQQILGQGPKLLIQFQNNGVVDDSQLPKDRFSAERLKGVDSTLKIQPAKLEDSAVYLCVSSIRQVATGELFFGEGSRLTVL.

As regards this clonotype: A read error may account for a junction end that differs from germline. V is TRBV12-5 and J is TRBJ2-7; D might be TRBD2 (5 bases). The CDR3 has 12 residues. Germline CDR1 and CDR2: LGHNT and FRNRAP. The CDR3 spells CDNGPNPEEQYF. In DNA form, the CDR3 reads TGTGATAATGGCCCAAACCCGGAGGAGCAGTACTTT.

In regard to this clonotype: A much larger clone is a single base away; this may be a read error. The rearrangement links TRBV20-1 to TRBJ2-7, with TRBD1 matching over 9 bases. Germline V lookup: CDR1 DFQATT, CDR2 SNEGSKA (reference sequence). The CDR3 sequence is 14 residues long. DNA for the CDR3: TGCAATGCTAGATCCCCGACAGGGGGTTACGAGCAGTACTTC. As protein: CNARSPTGGYEQYF.

In the case of this clonotype: At one boundary the junction diverges from the germline segment, which might be a read error. The chain combines TRBV10-3 with TRBJ2-7; D is perhaps TRBD1 (5 bases). CDR3 length: 13 residues. The germline gives CDR1 ENHRY, CDR2 SYGVKD. The CDR3 region is CVISGQGQDEQYF. In nucleotides, the CDR3 is TGTGTCATCAGTGGGCAGGGTCAGGACGAACAGTACTTC.

For this clonotype: Sequence at one end of the junction differs from germline and may be a read error. The genes are TRBV12-3 or TRBV12-4 and TRBJ2-1, with 7 bases matching TRBD2. This CDR3 has 14 amino acids. CDR3 bases: TGTGGCAGCATTGAGAGCGGGACCTACAATGAGCAGTTCTTC. Amino acid sequence: CGSIESGTYNEQFF.

The count of this clonotype is one. Germline and junction disagree at one end, which may indicate a read error. This rearrangement joins TRBV11-1 to TRBJ1-2; D gene ambiguous. Looked up from germline, CDR1 is SGHAT and CDR2 is FQDESV (reference sequence). The CDR3 sequence is 12 residues long. CDR3 loop: CASSLCRYDYTF. CDR3 coding DNA: TGTGCCAGTAGCTTATGCAGATATGACTACACCTTC.

A note on this clonotype: Possible read error: a much larger clone is one base away. The chain has TRBV5-5 and TRBJ1-6, with no clear D. The CDR3 is 16 residues long. Germline CDR1 SGHKS, CDR2 YYEKEE (reference sequence). CDR3 sequence (DNA): TGTGCCAGCAGCCCGGTCGCTCAAAACTATAATTCACACCTCCACTTT. Residues: CASSPVAQNYNSHLHF.

As regards this clonotype: One junction end does not reproduce the germline sequence, and a read error may be involved. CDR3 nucleotides: TGTGCCAGCAGAGAGAGGAGCAGGGTTAACACCGAAGCTTTCTTT. Encoded protein: CASRERSRVNTEAFF. The chain links TRBV6-1 to TRBJ1-1; TRBD1 is a possible D gene (5 bases). Per germline, CDR1 MNHNS and CDR2 SASEGT. The CDR3 is 15 amino acids.

With regard to this clonotype: The junction and the germline gene differ at one end; a read error may be behind it. This rearrangement joins TRBV5-4 to TRBJ2-5; a weak D match, TRBD2 (6 bases). The CDR3 is 15 residues long. Germline CDR1 is SGHNT and CDR2 is YYREEE (reference sequence). CDR3 nucleotides: TGTGCCAGCAGCTTGCGGGGGTGTAACCAAGAGACCCAGAGCTTC. As protein: CASSLRGCNQETQSF.

This clonotype was observed at least ten times. DNA for the CDR3: TGCAGTGCTACAGAATCTTCGGGACAGAAACTGTTTTTT. Its protein product is CSATESSGQKLFF. This rearrangement joins TRBV20-1 to TRBJ1-4; 7 nucleotides align to TRBD1. With V trimmed by 4 bases and J by 11 bases, 10 bases remained unmatched. Germline V CDR1 and CDR2: DFQATT, SNEGSKA (reference sequence). The CDR3 covers 13 residues.

Worth noting for this clonotype: Sequence at one end of the junction differs from germline and may be a read error. J is TRBJ2-5 and V is TRBV11-2, with D possibly matching TRBD1 (6 bases). The CDR3 length is 15 residues. Germline V CDR1 and CDR2: SGHAT, FQNNGV. The CDR3 sequence is CASSPWTVGQDTQYF. CDR3 sequence (DNA): TGTGCCAGCAGCCCGTGGACAGTTGGACAAGATACCCAGTACTTC.

The V call is TRBV7-8, the J call TRBJ2-7; 10 bases match TRBD1. Germline CDR1 is SGHVS and CDR2 is FQNEAQ. The CDR3 is 15 amino acids. The J segment lost 2 bases and the V segment lost 7 bases, leaving 8 bases of the junction unmatched. The CDR3 loop reads CASNLGQGGAYEQYF. The DNA of the CDR3 is TGTGCCAGCAACCTAGGACAGGGGGGAGCCTACGAGCAGTACTTC.

This clonotype was detected only a few times. This chain uses TRBV6-1 with TRBJ2-7; possibly TRBD2 for D (7 bases). Per germline, CDR1 MNHNS and CDR2 SASEGT. CDR3 length: 15 residues. With 3 bases removed from V and 1 base from J, the gap between germline ends came to 13 bases. For the CDR3, the DNA is TGTGCCAGCAGTGAGACGGGGGGCACATCCTACGAGCAGTACTTC. Residues: CASSETGGTSYEQYF.

The genes are TRBV29-1 and TRBJ2-4; no definite D call. The V and J ends lost 3 bases and 8 bases respectively, with 8 bases between them. This CDR3 region has 11 residues. CDR1 and CDR2 (germline): SQVTM, ANQGSEA. The DNA for the CDR3 is TGCAGCGTTGAGGCTTTGGACATTCAGTACTTC. It is translated as CSVEALDIQYF.

As to this clonotype: The junction shows a germline mismatch at one end, possibly a read error. The chain combines TRBV5-5 with TRBJ1-4, with D perhaps matching TRBD1 (6 bases). The CDR3 has 15 amino acids. Per the germline V gene, CDR1 is SGHKS and CDR2 is YYEKEE (reference sequence). The CDR3 region has the DNA TGTGCCGGCAGCCCCAGGACAGCCTCTAGTGAAAAACTATTTTTT. This gives the protein CAGSPRTASSEKLFF.

V and J are TRBV28 and TRBJ2-6; tentatively, D is TRBD1 (6 bases). Trimming took off 4 bases at V and 12 bases at J, with 22 bases between the two ends. Germline V gene sequence: CDR1 MDHEN, CDR2 SYDVKM. The CDR3 runs 16 residues. The CDR3 sequence is CASSSLRGSGGIVLTF. As DNA, the CDR3 is TGTGCCAGCAGTTCTCTCAGGGGCTCTGGGGGCATCGTCCTGACTTTC.

Remarks on this clonotype: Compared with germline, one end of the junction differs, possibly owing to a read error. The CDR3 sequence: CASNLGGRMDQPQHF. DNA of the CDR3: TGCGCCAGCAACTTGGGGGGACGGATGGATCAGCCCCAGCATTTT. The chain has TRBV5-1 and TRBJ1-5; possible D gene TRBD1, 5 bases. Germline CDR1 and CDR2: SGHRS and YFSETQ. The length of the CDR3 is 15 residues.

The V gene is TRBV6-1, the J gene TRBJ2-7; D gene uncertain. The CDR3 sequence is 14 residues long. In germline, CDR1 is MNHNS, CDR2 SASEGT. The CDR3 nucleotides read TGTGTGAGCAACCCGACATGGATGGCCAACGAGCAGTACTTC. Translating gives CVSNPTWMANEQYF.

Worth noting for this clonotype: The junction does not match germline at one end; this may be a read error. The chain combines TRBV11-2 with TRBJ2-7; possible D gene TRBD1, 6 bases. The CDR3 sequence is 13 residues long. The germline V gene encodes CDR1 SGHAT and CDR2 FQNNGV. This CDR3 is CASRSNRVHEQYF. Written as DNA, the CDR3 is TGTGCTAGCAGATCGAACAGGGTCCACGAGCAGTACTTC.

This clonotype was picked up a small number of times. One junction end disagrees with the germline gene, perhaps due to a read error. The V call is TRBV11-2, the J call TRBJ2-7; TRBD1 aligns across 8 bases. The CDR3 is made up of 14 amino acids. CDR1 is SGHAT and CDR2 is FQNNGV in the germline V gene. For the CDR3, the DNA is TGTACCAGCAGCCTGGGACAGGTCTCCTACCAGCAGTACTTC. Protein: CTSSLGQVSYQQYF.

A word on this clonotype: A read error is possible here, since a much larger clone lies one base away. The CDR3 carries no conserved terminal phenylalanine or tryptophan, so it likely arises from a read error. The genes are TRBV5-1 and TRBJ2-5; TRBD2 agrees at 7 bases. This CDR3 comprises 13 residues. J gave up 5 bases and V 9 bases, and 10 bases lay outside the gene matches. The germline V gene has CDR1 SGHRS and CDR2 YFSETQ. This CDR3 is CATYRAGSETQYL. The CDR3 bases are TGCGCCACCTATAGAGCGGGGTCGGAGACCCAGTACTTA.

Worth noting for this clonotype: At one end, the junction sequence differs from germline, possibly due to a read error. The V call is TRBV5-1, the J call TRBJ2-3; possible D gene TRBD1, 5 bases. Looked up from germline, CDR1 is SGHRS and CDR2 is YFSETQ. The length of the CDR3 is 11 residues. CDR3 protein: CASVEGDKQYF. CDR3 DNA sequence: TGCGCCAGTGTCGAAGGGGATAAGCAGTATTTT.

A word on this clonotype: One base away lies a much larger clone, so this may be a sequencing read error. The genes are TRBV30 and TRBJ2-1, with 9 bases lining up with TRBD2. Germline values: CDR1 GTSNPN, CDR2 SVGIG (reference sequence). CDR3 length: 14 amino acids. For the CDR3, the DNA is TGTGACTTGGCTAGGCTAGCGGGAAACAATGAGCAGTTCTTC. Translation: CDLARLAGNNEQFF.

V gene TRBV11-2 combines with J gene TRBJ2-7, with TRBD1 matching 8 bases. V trimming: 0 bases; J trimming: 12 bases; junction bases outside the gene matches: 13. In germline, CDR1 is SGHAT, CDR2 FQNNGV. This CDR3 spans 15 amino acids. CDR3 residues: CASSLDQGAPYWLYF. As DNA, the CDR3 is TGTGCCAGCAGCTTAGATCAGGGGGCCCCCTACTGGTTGTACTTC.

A remark on this clonotype: The junction departs from the called germline gene at one end, perhaps through a read error. The V call is TRBV6-1, the J call TRBJ2-1; D is tentatively TRBD1 or TRBD2 (5 bases each). Germline V lookup: CDR1 MNHNS, CDR2 SASEGT. CDR3 length: 12 residues. CDR3 sequence (DNA): TGTGGCAGCAGTGAAGGAGGCAGGGCGTCGTTATTC. Encoded protein: CGSSEGGRASLF.

This clonotype was detected many times. The chain links TRBV28 to TRBJ2-1; D gene unclear. The CDR3 runs to 14 residues. Germline loops: CDR1 MDHEN, CDR2 SYDVKM. With 6 bases removed from V and 0 bases from J, the gap between germline ends came to 9 bases. CDR3 residues: CASRAKSSYNEQFF. The CDR3 DNA reads TGTGCCAGCAGAGCCAAGAGCTCCTACAATGAGCAGTTCTTC.

The chain carries TRBV13 and TRBJ2-7, with a weak D call TRBD2 (6 bases). This CDR3 has 15 amino acids. Germline-derived CDR1 and CDR2 are PRHDT and FYEKMQ (reference sequence). The V end was cut by 4 bases, the J end by 4 bases, with 17 bases between. The CDR3 region has the DNA TGTGCCAGCAGCTCTCGCCAGGGACTGTTATACGAGCAGTACTTC. The encoded protein is CASSSRQGLLYEQYF.

Details on this clonotype: An end of the junction differs from the germline gene, which may be a read error. The V gene is TRBV29-1, the J gene TRBJ2-7, with D perhaps TRBD2 (6 bases). This CDR3 has 14 residues. Germline CDR1 and CDR2: SQVTM and ANQGSEA. CDR3 protein: CSVGRAGPSFEQYF. The CDR3 nucleotides are TGCAGCGTTGGAAGGGCGGGACCGTCCTTCGAGCAGTACTTC.

Note on this clonotype: An end of the junction does not agree with germline; a read error may underlie this. The V gene is TRBV10-3, the J gene TRBJ1-2, with D unresolved. Germline-derived CDR1 and CDR2 are ENHRY and SYGVKD. The CDR3 length is 13 residues. The CDR3 DNA reads TGTGACATCAGTGCTGAGCAAAGCAACGGCTACACCTTC. The encoded protein is CDISAEQSNGYTF.

Of note for this clonotype: One end of the junction varies from germline; a read error may be responsible. CDR3 DNA sequence: TGTGCCAGTAGCTTGATCAGTCCGGAGACCGAGTACTTC. Translated, it gives CASSLISPETEYF. This chain links TRBV5-5 with TRBJ2-5; D remains ambiguous. Germline lookup yields CDR1 SGHKS and CDR2 YYEKEE (reference sequence). CDR3 length equals 13 residues.